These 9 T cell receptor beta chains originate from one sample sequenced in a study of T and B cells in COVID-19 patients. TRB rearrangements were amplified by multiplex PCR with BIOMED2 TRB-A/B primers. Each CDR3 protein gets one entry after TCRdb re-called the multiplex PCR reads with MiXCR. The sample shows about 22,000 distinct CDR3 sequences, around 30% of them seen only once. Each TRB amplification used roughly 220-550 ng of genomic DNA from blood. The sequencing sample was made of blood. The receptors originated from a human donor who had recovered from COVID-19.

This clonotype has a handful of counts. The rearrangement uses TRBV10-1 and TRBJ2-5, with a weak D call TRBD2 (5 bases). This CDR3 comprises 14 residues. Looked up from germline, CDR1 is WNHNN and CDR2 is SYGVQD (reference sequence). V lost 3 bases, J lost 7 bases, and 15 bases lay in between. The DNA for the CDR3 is TGCGCCAGCAGTGAATCTAGCCAAAAAGGGACCCAGTACTTC. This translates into CASSESSQKGTQYF.

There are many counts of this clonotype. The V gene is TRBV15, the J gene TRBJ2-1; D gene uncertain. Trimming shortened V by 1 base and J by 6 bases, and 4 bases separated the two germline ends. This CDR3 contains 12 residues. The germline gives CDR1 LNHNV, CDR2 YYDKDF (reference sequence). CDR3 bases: TGTGCCACCAGCAGAGTAGGCAATGAGCAGTTCTTC. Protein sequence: CATSRVGNEQFF. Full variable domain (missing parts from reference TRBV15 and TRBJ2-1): DAMVIQNPRYQVTQFGKPVTLSCSQTLNHNVMYWYQQKSSQAPKLLFHYYDKDFNNEADTPDNFQSRRPNTSFCFLDIRSPGLGDTAMYLCATSRVGNEQFFGPGTRLTVL.

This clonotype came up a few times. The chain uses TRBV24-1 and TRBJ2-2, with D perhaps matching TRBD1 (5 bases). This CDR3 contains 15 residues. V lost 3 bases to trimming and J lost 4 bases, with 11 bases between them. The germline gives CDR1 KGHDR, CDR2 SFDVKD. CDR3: CATSDPGQPTGELFF. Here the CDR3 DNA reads TGTGCCACCAGTGATCCAGGACAACCCACCGGGGAGCTGTTTTTT.

The DNA of the CDR3 is TGTGCCTGGAGTGACCGGGGGCGCGGGGGCACTGAAGCTTTCTTT. Its protein product is CAWSDRGRGGTEAFF. This rearrangement joins TRBV30 to TRBJ1-1, with D tentatively TRBD1 (6 bases). Germline values: CDR1 GTSNPN, CDR2 SVGIG (reference sequence). The V and J ends lost 1 base and 4 bases respectively, with 16 bases between them. The CDR3 extends over 15 amino acids.

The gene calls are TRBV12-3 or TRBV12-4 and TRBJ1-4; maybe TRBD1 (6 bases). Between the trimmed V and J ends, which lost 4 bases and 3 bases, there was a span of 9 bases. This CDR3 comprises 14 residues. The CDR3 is CASSWTVANEKLFF. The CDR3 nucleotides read TGTGCCAGCAGTTGGACAGTGGCTAATGAAAAACTGTTTTTT.

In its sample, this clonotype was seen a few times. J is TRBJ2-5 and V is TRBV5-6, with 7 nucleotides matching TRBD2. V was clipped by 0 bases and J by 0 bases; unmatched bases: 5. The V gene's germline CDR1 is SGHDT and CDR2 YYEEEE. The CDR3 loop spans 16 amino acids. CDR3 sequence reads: CASSLADSGHQETQYF. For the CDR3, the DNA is TGTGCCAGCAGCTTGGCTGATAGCGGGCACCAAGAGACCCAGTACTTC. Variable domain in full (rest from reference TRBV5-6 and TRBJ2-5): DAGVTQSPTHLIKTRGQQVTLRCSPKSGHDTVSWYQQALGQGPQFIFQYYEEEERQRGNFPDRFSGHQFPNYSSELNVNALLLGDSALYLCASSLADSGHQETQYFGPGTRLLVL.

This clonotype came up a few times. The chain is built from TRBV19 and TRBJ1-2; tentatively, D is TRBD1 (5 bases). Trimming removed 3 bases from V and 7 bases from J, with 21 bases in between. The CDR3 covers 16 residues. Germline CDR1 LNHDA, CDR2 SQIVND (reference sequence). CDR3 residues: CASSINRGGTEFGYTF. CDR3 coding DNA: TGTGCCAGTAGTATTAATAGAGGAGGGACCGAGTTTGGCTACACCTTC.

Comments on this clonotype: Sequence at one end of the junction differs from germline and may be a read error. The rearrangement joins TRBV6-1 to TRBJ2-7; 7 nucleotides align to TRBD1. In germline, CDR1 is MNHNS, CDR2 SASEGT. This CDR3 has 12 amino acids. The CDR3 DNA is TGTGCCGGCAGTGGACAGGTATACGAGCAGTACTTC. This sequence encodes CAGSGQVYEQYF.

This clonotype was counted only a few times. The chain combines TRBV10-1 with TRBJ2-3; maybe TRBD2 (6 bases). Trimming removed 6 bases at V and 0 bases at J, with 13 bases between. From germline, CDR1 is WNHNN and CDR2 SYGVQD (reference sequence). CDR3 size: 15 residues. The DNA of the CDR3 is TGCGCCAGCAGAGCCGGGACTCAAAGCACAGATACGCAGTATTTT. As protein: CASRAGTQSTDTQYF.